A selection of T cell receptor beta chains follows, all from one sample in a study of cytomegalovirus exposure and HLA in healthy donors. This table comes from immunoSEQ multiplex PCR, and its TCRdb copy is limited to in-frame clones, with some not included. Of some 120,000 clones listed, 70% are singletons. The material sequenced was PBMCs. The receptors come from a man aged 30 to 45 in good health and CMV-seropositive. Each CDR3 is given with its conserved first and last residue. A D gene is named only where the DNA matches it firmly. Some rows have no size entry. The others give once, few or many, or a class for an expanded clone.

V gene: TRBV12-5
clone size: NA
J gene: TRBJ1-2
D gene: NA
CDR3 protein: CASGLAFSRGYTF
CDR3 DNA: TGTGCTAGTGGTTTGGCTTTCAGTCGTGGCTACACCTTC

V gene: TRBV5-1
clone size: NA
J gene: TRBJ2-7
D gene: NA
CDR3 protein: CASSLVPGSAYEQYF
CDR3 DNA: TGCGCCAGCAGCTTGGTGCCCGGGTCCGCCTACGAGCAGTACTTC

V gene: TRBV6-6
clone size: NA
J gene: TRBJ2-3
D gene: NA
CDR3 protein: CASSTQLTRPTDTQYF
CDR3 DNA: TGTGCCAGCAGTACTCAGTTGACTAGACCCACAGATACGCAGTATTTT

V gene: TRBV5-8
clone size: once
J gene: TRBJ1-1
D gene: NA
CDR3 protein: CASSGGPMNTEAFF
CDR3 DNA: TGTGCCAGCTCCGGTGGGCCTATGAACACTGAAGCTTTCTTT

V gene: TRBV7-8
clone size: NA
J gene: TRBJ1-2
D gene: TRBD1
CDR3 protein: CASSLTGGASPIYGYTF
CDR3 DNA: TGTGCCAGCAGCTTAACAGGGGGCGCGAGTCCTATCTATGGCTACACCTTC

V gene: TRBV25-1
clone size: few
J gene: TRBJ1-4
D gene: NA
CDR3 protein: CASSESPREKLFF
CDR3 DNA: TGTGCCAGCAGTGAATCCCCGAGGGAAAAACTGTTTTTT

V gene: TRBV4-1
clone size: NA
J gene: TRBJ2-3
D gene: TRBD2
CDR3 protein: CASSQVLAGAGADTQYF
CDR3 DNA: TGCGCCAGCAGCCAAGTCCTAGCGGGAGCCGGGGCAGATACGCAGTATTTT

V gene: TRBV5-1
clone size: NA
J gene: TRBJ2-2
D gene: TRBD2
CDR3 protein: CASSLETMTSGGATGELFF
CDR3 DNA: TGCGCCAGCAGCTTGGAGACTATGACTAGCGGGGGGGCCACCGGGGAGCTGTTTTTT

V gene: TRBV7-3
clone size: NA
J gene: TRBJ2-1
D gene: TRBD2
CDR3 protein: CASSLTPSGRNSYNEQFF
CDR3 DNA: TGTGCCAGCAGCTTAACCCCTAGCGGGAGGAACTCCTACAATGAGCAGTTCTTC

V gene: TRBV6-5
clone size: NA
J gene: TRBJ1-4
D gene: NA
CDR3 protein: CASSLGVQGYEKLFF
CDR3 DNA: TGTGCCAGCAGTCTCGGTGTACAGGGATATGAAAAACTGTTTTTT

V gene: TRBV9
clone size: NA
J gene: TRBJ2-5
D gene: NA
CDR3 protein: CASSVVEGGLDQYF
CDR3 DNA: TGTGCCAGCAGCGTAGTGGAAGGAGGGTTGGACCAGTACTTC

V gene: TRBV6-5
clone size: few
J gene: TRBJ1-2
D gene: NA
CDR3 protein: CASSYSQGGYTF
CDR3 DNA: TGTGCCAGCAGTTACTCTCAGGGTGGCTACACCTTC

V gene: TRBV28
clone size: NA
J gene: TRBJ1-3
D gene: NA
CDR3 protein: CASSSAPGRGARNTIYF
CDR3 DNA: TGTGCCAGCAGTTCTGCCCCGGGCAGGGGTGCAAGAAACACCATATATTTT

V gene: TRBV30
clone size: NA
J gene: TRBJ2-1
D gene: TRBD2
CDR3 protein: CAWSFKTSGKEQFF
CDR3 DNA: TGTGCCTGGAGCTTTAAGACTAGCGGGAAAGAGCAGTTCTTC

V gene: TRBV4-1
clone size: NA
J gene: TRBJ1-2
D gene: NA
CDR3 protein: CASSRSGGQAHYGYTF
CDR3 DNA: TGCGCCAGCAGCCGATCGGGGGGTCAGGCACATTATGGCTACACCTTC

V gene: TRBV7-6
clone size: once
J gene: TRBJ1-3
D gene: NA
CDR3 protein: CASSLGTGGNTIYF
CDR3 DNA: TGTGCCAGCAGCTTGGGTACAGGGGGAAACACCATATATTTT

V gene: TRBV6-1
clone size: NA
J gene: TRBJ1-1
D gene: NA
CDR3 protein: CASSEWQANTEAFF
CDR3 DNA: TGTGCCAGCAGTGAATGGCAGGCGAACACTGAAGCTTTCTTT

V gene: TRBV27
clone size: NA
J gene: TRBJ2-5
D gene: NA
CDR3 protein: CASSAGGGETQYF
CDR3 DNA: TGTGCCAGCAGTGCCGGAGGAGGGGAGACCCAGTACTTC

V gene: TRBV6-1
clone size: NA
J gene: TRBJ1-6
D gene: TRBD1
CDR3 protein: CASVEAPGQAFPHF
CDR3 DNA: TGTGCCAGCGTCGAGGCCCCGGGACAGGCCTTTCCCCACTTT

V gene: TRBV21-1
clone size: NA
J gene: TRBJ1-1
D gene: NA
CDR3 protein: CAPSAEEGGNTEAFF
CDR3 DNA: TGTGCCCCCTCCGCGGAAGAGGGTGGGAACACTGAAGCTTTCTTT

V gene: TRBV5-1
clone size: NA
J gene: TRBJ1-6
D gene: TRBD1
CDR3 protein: CASSLADPGTGGVRLLHF
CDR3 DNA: TGCGCCAGCAGCTTGGCGGATCCCGGGACAGGGGGCGTCAGGCTCCTCCACTTT

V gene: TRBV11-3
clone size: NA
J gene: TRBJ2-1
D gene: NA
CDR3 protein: CASSLQGNEQFF
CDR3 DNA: TGTGCCAGCAGCTTACAGGGGAATGAGCAGTTCTTC

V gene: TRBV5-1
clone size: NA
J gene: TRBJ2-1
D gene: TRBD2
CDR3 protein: CASSLSGGANEQFF
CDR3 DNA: TGCGCCAGCAGCTTAAGCGGGGGGGCGAATGAGCAGTTCTTC